One sample yielded the 10 T cell receptor beta chains listed below, sequenced in a study of T cell repertoires in cytomegalovirus infection. No antigen has been assigned to these receptors. TCRdb re-called the reads with MiXCR, one entry per CDR3 protein. Of tens of thousands of distinct CDR3 sequences in the sample, under 55% were seen once. This sample comprised CD8+ T cells from cultured PBMCs, obtained from culture after CMV antigen stimulation. These TCRs come from a human donor in good health (CMV status not recorded). Some clones in this sample may be carry-over from other donors' samples.

This clonotype was seen ten or more times. The rearrangement joins TRBV7-8 to TRBJ2-7; weak D call: TRBD1 (6 bases). Trimming cost V 8 bases and J 5 bases, with 16 bases left between them. The CDR3 contains 13 residues. Germline lookup yields CDR1 SGHVS and CDR2 FQNEAQ. CDR3 DNA sequence: TGTGCCAGCTGGGACACCCCTGGCGACGAGCAGTACTTC. This translates into CASWDTPGDEQYF. The full variable domain, in which reference TRBV7-8 and TRBJ2-7 provide the parts outside the CDR3, is GAGVSQSPRYKVAKRGQDVALRCDPISGHVSLFWYQQALGQGPEFLTYFQNEAQLDKSGLPSDRFFAERPEGSVSTLKIQRTQQEDSAVYLCASWDTPGDEQYFGPGTRLTVT.

This chain connects TRBV15 to TRBJ1-6; the D is unclear. V lost 0 bases and J lost 7, with 4 bases in between. Germline values: CDR1 LNHNV, CDR2 YYDKDF (reference sequence). The CDR3 consists of 13 residues. Here the CDR3 DNA reads TGTGCCACCAGCAGAGACATGAATTCACCCCTCCACTTT. Protein product: CATSRDMNSPLHF.

This clonotype was observed a handful of times. The chain recombines TRBV7-3 with TRBJ2-1; possibly TRBD2 for D (6 bases). V was trimmed by 1 base and J by 0 bases, leaving 19 bases between them. Germline V gene sequence: CDR1 SGHTA, CDR2 FQGTGA. This CDR3 is built from 19 residues. The CDR3 here is CASSLNPFVRDSSYNEQFF. CDR3 in DNA: TGTGCCAGCAGCTTAAACCCCTTTGTGCGGGATAGCTCCTACAATGAGCAGTTCTTC.

In its sample, this clonotype was seen a few times. DNA for the CDR3: TGCGCCAGCAGTCTAAGCGGGGGGGTACAAGAGACCCAGTACTTC. Its protein product is CASSLSGGVQETQYF. The V gene is TRBV5-1, the J gene TRBJ2-5, with 10 bases lining up with TRBD2. The CDR3 loop spans 15 amino acids. Unmatched junction bases numbered 6, after V lost 5 bases and J lost 2 bases. Germline V gene lookup returns CDR1 SGHRS and CDR2 YFSETQ.

There are a few counts of this clonotype. The chain couples TRBV4-1 to TRBJ1-3, with D perhaps TRBD1 (5 bases). Trimming removed 0 bases from V and 4 bases from J, with 10 bases in between. Germline V gene sequence: CDR1 MGHRA, CDR2 YSYEKL. This CDR3 comprises 15 residues. In nucleotides, the CDR3 is TGCGCCAGCAGCCAAGATCAGGGAGGGGGAAACACCATATATTTT. Translated, it gives CASSQDQGGGNTIYF.

The chain couples TRBV7-8 to TRBJ2-7, with TRBD1 identical over 10 bases. Looked up from germline, CDR1 is SGHVS and CDR2 is FQNEAQ. The CDR3 covers 14 residues. V lost 3 bases to trimming and J lost 4 bases; unmatched junction nucleotides: 3. CDR3 nucleotides: TGTGCCAGCAGCTTCGGGACAGGGGTTTACGAGCAGTACTTC. This translates into CASSFGTGVYEQYF.

This clonotype showed up just a few times. The V gene is TRBV7-2, the J gene TRBJ1-2; D remains unclear. This CDR3 has 12 residues. V was clipped by 5 bases and J by 7 bases, with 11 bases between them. Germline-derived CDR1 and CDR2 are SGHTA and FQGNSA. CDR3 in amino acids: CASSPRSTGYTF. The CDR3, as DNA: TGTGCCAGCAGCCCGCGTTCGACTGGCTACACCTTC.

This chain links TRBV29-1 with TRBJ2-3; a weak D match, TRBD1 (5 bases). V lost 3 bases and J lost 2, with 15 bases in between. The CDR3 sequence is 15 residues long. Per germline, CDR1 SQVTM and CDR2 ANQGSEA. The CDR3 is CSVDPQVNPTDTQYF. CDR3 nucleotide sequence: TGCAGCGTTGACCCACAGGTTAACCCCACAGATACGCAGTATTTT.

The chain employs TRBV5-4 and TRBJ2-1, with 7 bases fitting TRBD2. Germline assignment: CDR1 SGHNT and CDR2 YYREEE (reference sequence). The CDR3 is 16 amino acids. V lost 0 bases and J lost 9; bases outside the gene matches: 12. CDR3 region: CASSLVTGGRRAEQFF. The DNA of the CDR3 is TGTGCCAGCAGCTTGGTAACCGGCGGGAGACGGGCTGAGCAGTTCTTC.

The V call is TRBV7-8, the J call TRBJ2-7; TRBD2 might be the D (5 bases). Trimming took off 5 bases at V and 5 bases at J, with 10 bases between the two ends. The CDR3 has 12 amino acids. Germline V lookup: CDR1 SGHVS, CDR2 FQNEAQ. The CDR3 nucleotides read TGTGCCAGCAGCCTGCAGAGGGACGAGCAGTACTTC. Its protein is CASSLQRDEQYF.